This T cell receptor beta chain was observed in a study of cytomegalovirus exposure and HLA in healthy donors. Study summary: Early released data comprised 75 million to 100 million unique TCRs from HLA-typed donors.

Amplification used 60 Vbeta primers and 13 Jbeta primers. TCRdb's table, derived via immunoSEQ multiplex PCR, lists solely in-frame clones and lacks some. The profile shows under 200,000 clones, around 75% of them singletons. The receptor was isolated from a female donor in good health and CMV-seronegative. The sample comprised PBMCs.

The CDR3 coding sequence is TGTGCCAGTAGTCCACGCAACAGTGGATATAATGAAAAACTGTTTTTT. Translated: CASSPRNSGYNEKLFF. The J gene is TRBJ1-4, the V gene TRBV19; D ambiguous. The germline gives CDR1 LNHDA, CDR2 SQIVND (reference sequence). The CDR3 has 16 residues. V was pared by 5 bases and J by 4 bases, with 17 bases between.